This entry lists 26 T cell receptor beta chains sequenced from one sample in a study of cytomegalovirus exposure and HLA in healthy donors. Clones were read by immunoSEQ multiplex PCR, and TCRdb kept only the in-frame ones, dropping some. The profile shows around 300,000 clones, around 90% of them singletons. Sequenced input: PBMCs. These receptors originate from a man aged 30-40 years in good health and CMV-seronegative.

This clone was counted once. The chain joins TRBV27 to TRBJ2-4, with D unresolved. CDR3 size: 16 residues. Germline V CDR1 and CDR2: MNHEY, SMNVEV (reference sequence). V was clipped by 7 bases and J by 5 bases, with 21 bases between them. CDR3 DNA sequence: TGTGCCAGCATCGGAAAGACATCCCCGACCCAAAACATTCAGTACTTC. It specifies CASIGKTSPTQNIQYF.

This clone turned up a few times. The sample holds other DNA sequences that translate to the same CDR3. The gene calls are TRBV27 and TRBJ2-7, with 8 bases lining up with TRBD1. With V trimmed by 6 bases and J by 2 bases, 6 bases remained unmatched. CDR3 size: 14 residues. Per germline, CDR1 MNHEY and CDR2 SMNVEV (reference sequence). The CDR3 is CASSPRDRTYEQYF. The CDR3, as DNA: TGTGCCAGCAGCCCTAGGGACAGGACCTACGAGCAGTACTTC.

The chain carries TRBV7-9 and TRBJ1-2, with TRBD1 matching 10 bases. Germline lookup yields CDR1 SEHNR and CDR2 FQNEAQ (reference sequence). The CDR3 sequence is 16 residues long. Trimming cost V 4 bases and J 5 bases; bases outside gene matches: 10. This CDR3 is CASSSGTGALGYGYTF. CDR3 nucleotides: TGTGCCAGCAGCTCGGGGACAGGGGCGCTTGGGTATGGCTACACCTTC.

CDR3 sequence (DNA): TGTGCCAGCACTCAATACCAGGGGACAAGACAGTTCTTC. It is translated as CASTQYQGTRQFF. This chain uses TRBV7-9 with TRBJ2-1; maybe TRBD1 (6 bases). From germline, CDR1 is SEHNR and CDR2 FQNEAQ (reference sequence). Trimming cost V 7 bases and J 13 bases, with 20 bases left between them. CDR3 length: 13 amino acids.

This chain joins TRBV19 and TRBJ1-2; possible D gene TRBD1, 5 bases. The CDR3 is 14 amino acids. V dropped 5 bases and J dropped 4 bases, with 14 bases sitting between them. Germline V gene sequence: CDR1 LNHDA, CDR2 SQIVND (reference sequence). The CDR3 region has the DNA TGTGCCAGTAGTGATGGGGCCTCCATCTATGGCTACACCTTC. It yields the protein CASSDGASIYGYTF.

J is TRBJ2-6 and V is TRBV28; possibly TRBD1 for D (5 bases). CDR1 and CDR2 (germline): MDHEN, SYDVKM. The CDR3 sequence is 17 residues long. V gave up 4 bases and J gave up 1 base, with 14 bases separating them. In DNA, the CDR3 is TGTGCCAGCAGTTCACCCGAAGGGGTTTCTGGGGCCAACGTCCTGACTTTC. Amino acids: CASSSPEGVSGANVLTF.

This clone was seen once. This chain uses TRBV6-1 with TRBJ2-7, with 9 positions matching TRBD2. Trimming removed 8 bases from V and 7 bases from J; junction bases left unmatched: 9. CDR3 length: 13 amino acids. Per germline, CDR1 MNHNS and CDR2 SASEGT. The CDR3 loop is CASGRGGVREQYF. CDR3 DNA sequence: TGTGCCAGCGGGCGGGGGGGAGTGAGGGAGCAGTACTTC.

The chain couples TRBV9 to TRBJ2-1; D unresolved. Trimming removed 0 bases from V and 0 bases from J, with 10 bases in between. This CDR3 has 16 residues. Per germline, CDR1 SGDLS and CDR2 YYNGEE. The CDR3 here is CASSVGVSSSYNEQFF. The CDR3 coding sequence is TGTGCCAGCAGCGTAGGAGTGTCGAGCTCCTACAATGAGCAGTTCTTC.

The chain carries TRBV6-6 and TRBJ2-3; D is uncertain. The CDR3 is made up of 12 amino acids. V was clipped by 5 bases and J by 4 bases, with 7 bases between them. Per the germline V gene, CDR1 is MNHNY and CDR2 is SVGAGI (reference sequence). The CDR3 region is CASSRLADTQYF. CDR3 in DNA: TGTGCCAGCAGTCGCCTAGCAGATACGCAGTATTTT.

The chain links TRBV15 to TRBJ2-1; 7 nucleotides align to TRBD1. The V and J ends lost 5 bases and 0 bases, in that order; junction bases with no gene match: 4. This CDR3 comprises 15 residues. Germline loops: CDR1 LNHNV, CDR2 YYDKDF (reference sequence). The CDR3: CATSEDRSSYNEQFF. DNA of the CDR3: TGTGCCACCAGCGAGGACAGGAGCTCCTACAATGAGCAGTTCTTC.

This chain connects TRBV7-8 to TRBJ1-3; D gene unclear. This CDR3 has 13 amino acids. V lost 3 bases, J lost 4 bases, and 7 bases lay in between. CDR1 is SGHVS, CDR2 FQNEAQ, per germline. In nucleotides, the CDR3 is TGTGCCAGCAGCTTCCCACAGGGAAACACCATATATTTT. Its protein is CASSFPQGNTIYF.

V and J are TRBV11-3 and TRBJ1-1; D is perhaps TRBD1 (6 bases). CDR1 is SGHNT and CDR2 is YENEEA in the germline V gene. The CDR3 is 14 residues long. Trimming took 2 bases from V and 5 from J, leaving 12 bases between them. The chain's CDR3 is CASSLNRASTEAFF. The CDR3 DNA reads TGTGCCAGCAGCTTAAACAGGGCTTCGACTGAAGCTTTCTTT.

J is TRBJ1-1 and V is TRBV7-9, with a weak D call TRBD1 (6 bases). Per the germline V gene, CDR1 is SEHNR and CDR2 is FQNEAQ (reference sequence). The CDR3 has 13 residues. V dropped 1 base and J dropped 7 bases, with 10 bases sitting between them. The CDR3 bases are TGTGCCAGCAGCTTAGAAGGACAGCTTGAAGCTTTCTTT. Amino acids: CASSLEGQLEAFF.

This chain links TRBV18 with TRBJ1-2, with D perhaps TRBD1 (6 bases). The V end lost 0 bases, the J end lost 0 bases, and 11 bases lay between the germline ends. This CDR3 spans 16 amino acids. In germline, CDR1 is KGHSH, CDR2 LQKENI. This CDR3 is CASSPPSHRANYGYTF. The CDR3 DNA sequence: TGTGCCAGCTCACCACCGAGTCACAGGGCTAACTATGGCTACACCTTC.

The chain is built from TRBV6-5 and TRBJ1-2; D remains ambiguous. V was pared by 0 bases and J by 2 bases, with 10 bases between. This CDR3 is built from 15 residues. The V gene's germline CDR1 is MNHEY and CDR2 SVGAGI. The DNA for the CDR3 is TGTGCCAGCAGTTACTCGACAACGGTAAACTATGGCTACACCTTC. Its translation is CASSYSTTVNYGYTF.

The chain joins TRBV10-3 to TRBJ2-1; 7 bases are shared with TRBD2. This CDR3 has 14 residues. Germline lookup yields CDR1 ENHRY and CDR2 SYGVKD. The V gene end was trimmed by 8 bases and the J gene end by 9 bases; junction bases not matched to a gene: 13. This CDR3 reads CAIARDYSGGEQFF. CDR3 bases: TGTGCCATCGCCCGGGACTACAGTGGGGGTGAGCAGTTCTTC.

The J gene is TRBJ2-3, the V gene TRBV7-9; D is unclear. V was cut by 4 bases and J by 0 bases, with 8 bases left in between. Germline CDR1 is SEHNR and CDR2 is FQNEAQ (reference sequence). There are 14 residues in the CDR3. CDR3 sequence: CASSSEASTDTQYF. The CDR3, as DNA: TGTGCCAGCAGCTCCGAGGCCAGCACAGATACGCAGTATTTT.

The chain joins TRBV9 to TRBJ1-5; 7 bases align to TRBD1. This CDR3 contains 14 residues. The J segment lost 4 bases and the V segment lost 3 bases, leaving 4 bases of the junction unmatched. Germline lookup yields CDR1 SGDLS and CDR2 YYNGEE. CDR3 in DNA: TGTGCCAGCAGCGGAGACAGGGTAAATCAGCCCCAGCATTTT. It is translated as CASSGDRVNQPQHF.

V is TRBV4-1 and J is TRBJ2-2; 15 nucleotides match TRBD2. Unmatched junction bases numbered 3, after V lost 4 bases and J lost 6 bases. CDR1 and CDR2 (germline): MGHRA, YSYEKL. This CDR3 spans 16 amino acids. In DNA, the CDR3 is TGCGCCAGCAGCCGAGGACTAGCGGGGGGGTCCGGGGAGCTGTTTTTT. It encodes CASSRGLAGGSGELFF.

In DNA form, the CDR3 reads TGTGCCAGCAGCTTTGGGCAGCTTTGGGACGAGCAGTACTTC. Its protein product is CASSFGQLWDEQYF. The chain carries TRBV11-2 and TRBJ2-7; D gene ambiguous. The CDR3 is 14 amino acids. Per the germline V gene, CDR1 is SGHAT and CDR2 is FQNNGV. Trimming pared 3 bases from V and 5 bases from J, leaving 14 bases between.

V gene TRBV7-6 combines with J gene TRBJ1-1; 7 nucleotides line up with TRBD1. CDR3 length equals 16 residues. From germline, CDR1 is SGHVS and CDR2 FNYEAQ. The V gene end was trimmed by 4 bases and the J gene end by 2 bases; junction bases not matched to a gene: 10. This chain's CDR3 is CASSSPQGNINTEAFF. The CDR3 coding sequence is TGTGCCAGCAGCTCTCCACAGGGGAACATAAACACTGAAGCTTTCTTT.

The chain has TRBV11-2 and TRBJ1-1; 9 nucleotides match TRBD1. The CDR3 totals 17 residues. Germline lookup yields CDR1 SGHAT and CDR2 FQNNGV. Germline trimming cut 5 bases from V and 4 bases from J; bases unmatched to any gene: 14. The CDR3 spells CASSPKGQGNFGTEAFF. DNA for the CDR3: TGTGCCAGCAGCCCAAAGGGACAGGGAAATTTCGGCACTGAAGCTTTCTTT.

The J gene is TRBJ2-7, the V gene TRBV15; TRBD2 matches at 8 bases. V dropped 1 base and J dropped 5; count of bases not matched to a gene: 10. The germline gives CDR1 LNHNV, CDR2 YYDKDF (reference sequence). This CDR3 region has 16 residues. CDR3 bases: TGTGCCACCAGCAGAGGGAGTAGCGGGGCTGGGGACGAGCAGTACTTC. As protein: CATSRGSSGAGDEQYF.

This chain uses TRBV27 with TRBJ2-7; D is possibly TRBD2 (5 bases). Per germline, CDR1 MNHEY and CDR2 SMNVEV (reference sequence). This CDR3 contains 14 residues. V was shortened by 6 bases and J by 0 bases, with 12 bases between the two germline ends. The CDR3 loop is CASSRPGVSYEQYF. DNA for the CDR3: TGTGCCAGCAGCCGTCCCGGGGTCTCCTACGAGCAGTACTTC.

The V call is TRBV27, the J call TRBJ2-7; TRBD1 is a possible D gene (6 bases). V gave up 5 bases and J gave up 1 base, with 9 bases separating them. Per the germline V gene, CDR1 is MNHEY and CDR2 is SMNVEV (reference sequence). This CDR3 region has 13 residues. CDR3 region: CASSIGTSYEQYF. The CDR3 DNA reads TGTGCCAGCAGTATCGGGACATCCTACGAGCAGTACTTC.

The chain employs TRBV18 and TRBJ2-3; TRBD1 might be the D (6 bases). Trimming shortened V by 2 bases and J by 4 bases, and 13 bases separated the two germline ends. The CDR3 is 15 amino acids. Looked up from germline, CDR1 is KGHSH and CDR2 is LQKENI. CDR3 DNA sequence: TGTGCCAGCTCACCAGGCAGGGGTACACCAGATACGCAGTATTTT. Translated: CASSPGRGTPDTQYF.